This TCR beta chain appears in the sequencing data of a study of shared clonotypes between healthy human individuals. Across the study: Donor ages ranged 18 to 49 years: a couple of women, three men. Overall study results and limits: Sharing across a few donors was seen in 4.5% to 5.5% of naive CD4 clonotypes. Non-shared clonotypes showed lower generation probabilities than clonotypes common to all four donors.

The naive CD8 fraction comprised CD45RO-negative cells positively selected for CCR7 and excluded terminally differentiated effector memory CD45RA+ cells. V dropped 2 bases and J dropped 2; count of bases not matched to a gene: 0. Per the germline V gene, CDR1 is MDHEN and CDR2 is SYDVKM. This CDR3 comprises 15 residues. The input for sorted-subset replicate PCRs was approximately 190 ng DNA, tens of thousands of T cell genomes. Libraries were prepared by immunoSEQ multiplex PCR; TCRdb keeps only in-frame clonotypes and omits some of them. In the table there are hundreds of thousands of clones, about 95% of which are singletons. On this clone itself: The antigen remains undetermined.

The sample consisted of naive CD8+ T cells sorted from blood. The chain recombines TRBV28 with TRBJ2-1; the match to TRBD2 covers 10 bases. This sequence was found in a young woman in good health. CDR3 sequence (DNA): TGTGCCAGCAGTTTAGGGACTAGCGCCTACAATGAGCAGTTCTTC. Its translation: CASSLGTSAYNEQFF.